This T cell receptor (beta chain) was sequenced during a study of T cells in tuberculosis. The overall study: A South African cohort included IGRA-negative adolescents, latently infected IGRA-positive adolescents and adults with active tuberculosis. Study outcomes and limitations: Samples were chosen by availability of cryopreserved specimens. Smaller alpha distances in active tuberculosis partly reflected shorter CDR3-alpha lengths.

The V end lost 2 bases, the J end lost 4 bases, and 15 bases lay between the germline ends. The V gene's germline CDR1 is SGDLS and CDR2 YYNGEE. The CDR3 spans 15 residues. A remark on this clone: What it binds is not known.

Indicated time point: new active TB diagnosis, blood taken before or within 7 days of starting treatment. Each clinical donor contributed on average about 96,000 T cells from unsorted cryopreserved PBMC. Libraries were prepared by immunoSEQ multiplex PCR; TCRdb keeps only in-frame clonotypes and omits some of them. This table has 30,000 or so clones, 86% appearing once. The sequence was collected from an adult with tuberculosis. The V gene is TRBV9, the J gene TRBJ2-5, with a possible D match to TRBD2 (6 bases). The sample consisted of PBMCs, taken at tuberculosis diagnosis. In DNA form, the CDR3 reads TGTGCCAGCAGCGTCCTGGAGCGGGCGGGAGAGACCCAGTACTTC. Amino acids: CASSVLERAGETQYF.